These 12 T cell receptor beta chains were sequenced from one sample in a study of T cells in Graves' hyperthyroidism and ophthalmopathy. TCR beta CDR3 region amplification was performed from RNA transcripts. When the TCR CDR3 underwent first-round RT-PCR, the HTBI primer set was used. A single record per CDR3 protein comes from TCRdb applying MiXCR to the multiplex PCR reads. The repertoire holds about 52,000 distinct CDR3 sequences, with around half as singletons. The sample taken for sequencing was blood. The receptors were gathered from a woman aged 45-59 years with Graves' ophthalmopathy.

A word on this clonotype: This likely comes from a read error, as the CDR3 has no conserved phenylalanine or tryptophan at its end. This sequence joins TRBV2 and TRBJ2-1, with 14 nucleotides matching TRBD2. With V trimmed by 9 bases and J by 9 bases, 4 bases remained unmatched. The germline V gene encodes CDR1 SNHLY and CDR2 FYNNEI. This CDR3 contains 13 residues. The DNA of the CDR3 is TGTGCCAGGGGACTAGCGGGAGATAGTGAGCAGTTCCTC. It codes for CARGLAGDSEQFL.

There are many counts of this clonotype. The rearrangement joins TRBV27 to TRBJ2-7, with 7 bases identical to TRBD1. There are 15 residues in the CDR3. CDR1 is MNHEY and CDR2 is SMNVEV in the germline V gene (reference sequence). Unmatched junction bases numbered 11, after V lost 7 bases and J lost 2 bases. The CDR3: CASKPRDSGTYEQYF. CDR3 bases: TGTGCCAGCAAGCCCCGGGACAGCGGTACCTACGAGCAGTACTTC.

This clonotype has only a few counts. The genes are TRBV19 and TRBJ2-7, with 7 positions matching TRBD2. Germline lookup yields CDR1 LNHDA and CDR2 SQIVND (reference sequence). The ends lost 5 bases at V and 2 bases at J; junction bases unmatched: 3. This CDR3 has 13 amino acids. Here the CDR3 reads CASSGGGAYEQYF. The CDR3 DNA sequence: TGTGCCAGTAGTGGGGGGGGGGCCTACGAGCAGTACTTC.

A few counts support this clonotype. The chain uses TRBV3-1 and TRBJ1-2; 11 bases align to TRBD1. The CDR3 loop spans 14 amino acids. Germline CDR1 reads LGHDT; CDR2 reads YNNKEL (reference sequence). Unmatched junction bases numbered 4, after V lost 5 bases and J lost 5 bases. CDR3 in amino acids: CASSRDRGDYGYTF. CDR3 coding DNA: TGTGCCAGCAGCAGGGACAGGGGGGATTATGGCTACACCTTC.

The chain has TRBV29-1 and TRBJ2-1, with 8 bases identical to TRBD1. V lost 5 bases, J lost 4 bases, and 10 bases stayed unmatched. The CDR3 covers 15 residues. The V gene's germline CDR1 is SQVTM and CDR2 ANQGSEA. CDR3 sequence (DNA): TGCAGCGTTCTACCCGGGACAGGCCTTTACAATGAGCAGTTCTTC. Amino acids: CSVLPGTGLYNEQFF.

This clonotype has at least ten counts. The V gene is TRBV20-1, the J gene TRBJ1-1, with 8 bases aligning to TRBD1. V lost 5 bases, J lost 1 base, and 6 bases stayed unmatched. The length of the CDR3 is 14 residues. Germline CDR1 is DFQATT and CDR2 is SNEGSKA (reference sequence). The chain's CDR3 is CSAFKTGENTEAFF. The CDR3 bases are TGCAGTGCTTTTAAGACAGGGGAGAACACTGAAGCTTTCTTT.

The chain recombines TRBV10-3 with TRBJ2-2; a weak D match, TRBD2 (6 bases). This CDR3 spans 15 amino acids. Germline assignment: CDR1 ENHRY and CDR2 SYGVKD. The V gene lost 6 bases and the J gene lost 5 bases, with 16 bases spanning the gap. CDR3 nucleotides: TGTGCCATCAGGGATACGGGAGCGGCAACCGGGGAGCTGTTTTTT. Its translation: CAIRDTGAATGELFF.

This clonotype came up many times. In nucleotides, the CDR3 is TGTGCCAGCAGCTTAGGGCAGCTGTCCGCCTACGAGCAGTACTTC. It specifies CASSLGQLSAYEQYF. This chain joins TRBV11-2 and TRBJ2-7; D is undetermined. Trimming removed 1 base from V and 2 bases from J, with 12 bases in between. In germline, CDR1 is SGHAT, CDR2 FQNNGV. The CDR3 is 15 residues long.

At least ten counts were recorded for this clonotype. The rearrangement links TRBV9 to TRBJ2-3; the D gene is possibly TRBD2 (5 bases). Trimming cost V 8 bases and J 5 bases, with 15 bases left between them. The CDR3 has 13 amino acids. The V gene's germline CDR1 is SGDLS and CDR2 YYNGEE. CDR3 nucleotide sequence: TGTGCCAGTTGCCCCGGGGTTGGAGATACGCAGTATTTT. Its translation is CASCPGVGDTQYF.

This clonotype was observed at least ten times. The V call is TRBV19, the J call TRBJ2-3; D unclear. Germline CDR1 is LNHDA and CDR2 is SQIVND (reference sequence). Trimming took off 1 base at V and 2 bases at J, with 7 bases between the two ends. The CDR3 totals 14 residues. The CDR3 DNA reads as TGTGCCAGTAGTATAGGGGCAGCCACAGATACGCAGTATTTT. Its translation: CASSIGAATDTQYF.

This clonotype was detected a few times. The chain recombines TRBV30 with TRBJ2-1; 9 bases fit TRBD2. The CDR3 sequence is 15 residues long. The V gene end was trimmed by 1 base and the J gene end by 9 bases; junction bases not matched to a gene: 10. CDR1 and CDR2 (germline): GTSNPN, SVGIG (reference sequence). The CDR3 DNA follows: TGTGCCTGGAGTGGCGGACTAGCGTCGTCAGGTGAGCAGTTCTTC. Amino acids: CAWSGGLASSGEQFF. The full variable domain, its missing parts supplied by reference TRBV30 and TRBJ2-1, is SQTIHQWPATLVQPVGSPLSLECTVEGTSNPNLYWYRQAAGRGLQLLFYSVGIGQISSEVPQNLSASRPQDRQFILSSKKLLLSDSGFYLCAWSGGLASSGEQFFGPGTRLTVL.

Concerning this clonotype: A read error may produce the germline difference seen at one junction end. V and J are TRBV7-3 and TRBJ1-4; maybe TRBD1 (6 bases). Germline values: CDR1 SGHTA, CDR2 FQGTGA. This CDR3 region has 16 residues. CDR3 protein: CASSSPLGATNEKLLF. The CDR3 bases are TGTGCCAGCAGCTCCCCTTTGGGGGCGACTAATGAAAAACTGCTTTTT.